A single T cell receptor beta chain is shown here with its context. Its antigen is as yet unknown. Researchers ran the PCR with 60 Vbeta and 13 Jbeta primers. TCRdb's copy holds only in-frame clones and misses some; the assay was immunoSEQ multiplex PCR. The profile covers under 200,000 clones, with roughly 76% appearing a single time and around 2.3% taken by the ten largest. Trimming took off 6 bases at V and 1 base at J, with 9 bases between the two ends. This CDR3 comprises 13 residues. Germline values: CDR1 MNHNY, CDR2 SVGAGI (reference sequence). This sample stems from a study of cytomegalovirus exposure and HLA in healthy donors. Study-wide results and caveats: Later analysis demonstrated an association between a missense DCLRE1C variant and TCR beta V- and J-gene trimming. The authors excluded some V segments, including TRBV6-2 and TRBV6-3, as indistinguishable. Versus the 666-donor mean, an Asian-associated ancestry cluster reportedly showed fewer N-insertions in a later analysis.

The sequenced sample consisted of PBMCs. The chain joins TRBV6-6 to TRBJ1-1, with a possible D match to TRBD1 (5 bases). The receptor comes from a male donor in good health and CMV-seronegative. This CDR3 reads CASRRDRNTEAFF. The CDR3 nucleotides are TGTGCCAGCAGACGCGACAGGAACACTGAAGCTTTCTTT.